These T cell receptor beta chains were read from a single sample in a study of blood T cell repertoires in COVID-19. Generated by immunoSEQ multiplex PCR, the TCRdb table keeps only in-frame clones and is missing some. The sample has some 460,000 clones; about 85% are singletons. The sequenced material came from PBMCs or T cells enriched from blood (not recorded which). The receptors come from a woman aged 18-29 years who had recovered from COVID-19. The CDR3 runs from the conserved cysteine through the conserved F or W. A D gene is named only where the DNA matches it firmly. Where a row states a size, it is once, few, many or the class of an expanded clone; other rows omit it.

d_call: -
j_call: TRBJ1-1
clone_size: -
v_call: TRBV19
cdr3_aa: CASSEIVGAEAFF
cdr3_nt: TGTGCCAGTAGCGAGATCGTCGGGGCTGAAGCTTTCTTT

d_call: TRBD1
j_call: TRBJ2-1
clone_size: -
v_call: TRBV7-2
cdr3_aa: CASSRDRGIINEQFF
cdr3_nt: TGTGCCAGCAGCCGTGACAGGGGGATCATCAATGAGCAGTTCTTC

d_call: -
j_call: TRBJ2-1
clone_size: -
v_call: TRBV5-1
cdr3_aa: CASSPGITNEQFF
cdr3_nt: TGCGCCAGCAGCCCCGGGATTACCAATGAGCAGTTCTTC

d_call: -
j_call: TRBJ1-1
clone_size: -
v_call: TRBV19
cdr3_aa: CASSMYGPEGTEAFF
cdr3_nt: TGTGCCAGTAGTATGTATGGTCCGGAGGGCACTGAAGCTTTCTTT

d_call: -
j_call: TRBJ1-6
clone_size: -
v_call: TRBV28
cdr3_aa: CASSSRQIYNSPLHF
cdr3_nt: TGTGCCAGCAGTTCCCGACAGATCTATAATTCACCCCTCCACTTT

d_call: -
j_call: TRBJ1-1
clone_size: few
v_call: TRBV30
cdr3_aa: CACLRRTEAFF
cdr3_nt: TGTGCCTGCCTTAGGAGGACTGAAGCTTTCTTT

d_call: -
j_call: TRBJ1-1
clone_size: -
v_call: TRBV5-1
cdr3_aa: CASSLEAGRDTEAFF
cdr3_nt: TGCGCCAGCAGCTTGGAGGCGGGACGGGACACTGAAGCTTTCTTT

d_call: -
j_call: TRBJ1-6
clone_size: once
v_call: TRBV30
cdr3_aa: CAFDSPPLHF
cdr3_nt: TGTGCCTTCGATAGTCCACCCCTCCACTTT

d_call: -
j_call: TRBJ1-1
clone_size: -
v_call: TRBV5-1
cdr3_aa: CASSLSDGRNTEAFF
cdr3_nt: TGCGCCAGCAGCTTGTCTGATGGCAGGAACACTGAAGCTTTCTTT

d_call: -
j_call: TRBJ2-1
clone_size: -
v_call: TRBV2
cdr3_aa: CASSSTGSTYNEQFF
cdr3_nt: TGTGCCAGCAGTTCTACAGGGTCAACCTACAATGAGCAGTTCTTC

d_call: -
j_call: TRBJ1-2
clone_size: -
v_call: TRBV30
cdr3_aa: CAWSVTMDSGYTF
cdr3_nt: TGTGCCTGGAGTGTAACGATGGACAGTGGCTACACCTTC

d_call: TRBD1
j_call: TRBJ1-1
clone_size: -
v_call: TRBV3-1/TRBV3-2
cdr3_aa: CASSYRGGTEAFF
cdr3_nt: TGTGCCAGCAGCTACAGGGGGGGCACTGAAGCTTTCTTT

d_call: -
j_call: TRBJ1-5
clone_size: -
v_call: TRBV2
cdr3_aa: CASSEADRNQPQHF
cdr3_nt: TGTGCCAGCAGTGAAGCCGACAGGAATCAGCCCCAGCATTTT

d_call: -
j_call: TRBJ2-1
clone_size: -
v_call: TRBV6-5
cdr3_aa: CASSYSTGRQQFF
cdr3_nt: TGTGCCAGCAGTTACTCGACAGGACGACAGCAGTTCTTC

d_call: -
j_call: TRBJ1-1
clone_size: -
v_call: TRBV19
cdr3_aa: CASSKVGVPVNTEAFF
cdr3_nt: TGTGCCAGTAGTAAAGTAGGGGTGCCGGTGAACACTGAAGCTTTCTTT

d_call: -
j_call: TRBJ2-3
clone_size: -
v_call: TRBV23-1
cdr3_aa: CASSPGKTPSTDTQYF
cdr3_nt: TGCGCCAGCAGTCCGGGGAAAACGCCTAGCACAGATACGCAGTATTTT

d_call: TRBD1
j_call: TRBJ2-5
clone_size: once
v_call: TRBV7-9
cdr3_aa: CASSWDRGAWALGETQYF
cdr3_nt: TGTGCCAGCAGCTGGGACAGGGGGGCATGGGCCCTGGGGGAGACCCAGTACTTC

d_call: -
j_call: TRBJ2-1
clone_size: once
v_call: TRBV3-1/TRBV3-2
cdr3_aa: CAKERVYNEQFF
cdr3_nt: TGTGCCAAGGAGAGGGTTTACAATGAGCAGTTCTTC

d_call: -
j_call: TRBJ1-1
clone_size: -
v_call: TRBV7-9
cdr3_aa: CASSYGGGSEAFF
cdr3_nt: TGTGCCAGCAGCTATGGTGGAGGGTCTGAAGCTTTCTTT

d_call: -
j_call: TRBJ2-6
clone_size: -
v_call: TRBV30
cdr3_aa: CAWARGANVLTF
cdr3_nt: TGTGCCTGGGCGCGGGGGGCCAACGTCCTGACTTTC

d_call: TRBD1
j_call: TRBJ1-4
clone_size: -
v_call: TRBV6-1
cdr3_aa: CASSDPGGWTNEKLFF
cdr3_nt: TGTGCCAGCAGTGACCCAGGGGGCTGGACTAATGAAAAACTGTTTTTT

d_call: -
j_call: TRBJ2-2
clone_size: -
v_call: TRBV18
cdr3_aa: CASSRGQRGTGELFF
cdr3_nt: TGTGCCAGCTCACGCGGACAGAGGGGGACCGGGGAGCTGTTTTTT

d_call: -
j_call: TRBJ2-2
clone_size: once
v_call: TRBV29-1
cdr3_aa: CSVTPDRDTGELFF
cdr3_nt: TGCAGCGTCACACCCGACAGAGACACCGGGGAGCTGTTTTTT

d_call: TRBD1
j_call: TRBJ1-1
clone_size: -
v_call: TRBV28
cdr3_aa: CASHPGQVIEAFF
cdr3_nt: TGTGCCAGCCACCCCGGACAGGTTATTGAGGCTTTCTTT

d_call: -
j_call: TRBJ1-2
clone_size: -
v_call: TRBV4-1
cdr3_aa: CASSRKEGANYGYTF
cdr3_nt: TGCGCCAGCAGCAGAAAAGAGGGAGCTAACTATGGCTACACCTTC

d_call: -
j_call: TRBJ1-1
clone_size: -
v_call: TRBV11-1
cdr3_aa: CASSFTGEAFF
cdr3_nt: TGTGCCAGCAGCTTTACAGGGGAAGCTTTCTTT

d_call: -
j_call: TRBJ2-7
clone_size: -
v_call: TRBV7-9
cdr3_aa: CASSLDSALTYEQYF
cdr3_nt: TGTGCCAGCAGCTTAGATAGCGCCTTAACCTACGAGCAGTACTTC

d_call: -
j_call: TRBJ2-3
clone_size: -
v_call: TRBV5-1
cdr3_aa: CASSSPPLDTQYF
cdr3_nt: TGCGCCAGCAGCTCCCCCCCCCTAGATACGCAGTATTTT

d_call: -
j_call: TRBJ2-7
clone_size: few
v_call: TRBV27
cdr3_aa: CASLIGHYEQYF
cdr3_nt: TGTGCCAGCCTGATAGGACATTACGAGCAGTACTTC

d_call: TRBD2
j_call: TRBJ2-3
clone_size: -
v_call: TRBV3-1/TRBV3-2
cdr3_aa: CASTRNSGGQTDTQYF
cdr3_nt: TGTGCCAGCACTCGGAACTCGGGGGGGCAAACAGATACGCAGTATTTT

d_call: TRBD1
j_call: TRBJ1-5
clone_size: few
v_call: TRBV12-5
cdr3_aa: CASGSHQGTGIGFGWPQHF
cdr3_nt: TGTGCTAGTGGTTCTCATCAAGGGACAGGGATAGGTTTTGGATGGCCCCAGCATTTT

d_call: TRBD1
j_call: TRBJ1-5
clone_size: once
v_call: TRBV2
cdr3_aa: CASSGRTGLDSNQPQHF
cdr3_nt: TGTGCCAGCAGTGGGAGGACAGGGTTAGATAGCAATCAGCCCCAGCATTTT

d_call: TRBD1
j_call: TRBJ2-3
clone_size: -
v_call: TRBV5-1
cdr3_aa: CASSSGTAQDTQYF
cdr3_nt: TGCGCCAGCAGTTCCGGGACAGCTCAAGATACGCAGTATTTT

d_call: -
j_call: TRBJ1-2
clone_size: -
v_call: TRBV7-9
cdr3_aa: CASSLAETAASYGYTF
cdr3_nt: TGTGCCAGCAGCTTAGCTGAGACAGCCGCCTCCTATGGCTACACCTTC

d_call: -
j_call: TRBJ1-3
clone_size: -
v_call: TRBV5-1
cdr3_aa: CASSSGGGFLSGNTIYF
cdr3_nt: TGCGCCAGCAGCTCCGGGGGTGGGTTCCTCTCTGGAAACACCATATATTTT

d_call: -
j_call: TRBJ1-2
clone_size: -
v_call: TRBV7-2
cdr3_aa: CASSLALAGGAGYTF
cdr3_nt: TGTGCCAGCAGCTTAGCGCTGGCGGGGGGCGCTGGCTACACCTTC

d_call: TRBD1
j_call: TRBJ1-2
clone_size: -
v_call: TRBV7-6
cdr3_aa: CASSPWTGPPNYGYTF
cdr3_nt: TGTGCCAGCAGCCCCTGGACAGGGCCGCCTAACTATGGCTACACCTTC

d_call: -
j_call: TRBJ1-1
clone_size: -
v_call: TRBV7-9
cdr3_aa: CASSWGLVNTEAFF
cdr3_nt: TGTGCCAGCAGCTGGGGACTGGTGAACACTGAAGCTTTCTTT

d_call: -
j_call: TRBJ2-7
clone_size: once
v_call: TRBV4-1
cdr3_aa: CASSQEEITYEQYF
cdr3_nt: TGCGCCAGCAGCCAGGAGGAAATAACCTACGAGCAGTACTTC

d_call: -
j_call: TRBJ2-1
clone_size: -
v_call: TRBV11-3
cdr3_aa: CASSGSGLLYNEQFF
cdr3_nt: TGTGCCAGCAGCGGATCGGGACTGCTGTACAATGAGCAGTTCTTC

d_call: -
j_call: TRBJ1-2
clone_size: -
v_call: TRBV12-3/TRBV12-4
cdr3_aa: CASTRDFYGYTF
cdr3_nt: TGTGCCAGCACCCGGGATTTCTATGGCTACACCTTC

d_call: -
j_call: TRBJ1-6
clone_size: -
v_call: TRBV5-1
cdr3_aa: CASSRSGSYNSPLHF
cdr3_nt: TGCGCCAGCAGCCGGTCCGGCTCCTATAATTCACCCCTCCACTTT

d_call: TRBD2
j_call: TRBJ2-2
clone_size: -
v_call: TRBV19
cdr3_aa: CASSMRASGGGAGELFF
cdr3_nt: TGTGCCAGTAGTATGAGAGCTAGCGGGGGCGGGGCCGGGGAGCTGTTTTTT

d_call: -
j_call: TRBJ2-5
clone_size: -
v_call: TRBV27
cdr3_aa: CASSFGGTETQYF
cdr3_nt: TGTGCCAGCAGTTTCGGAGGAACCGAGACCCAGTACTTC

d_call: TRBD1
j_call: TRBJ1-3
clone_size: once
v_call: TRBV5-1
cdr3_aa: CASSVEGTASSGNTIYF
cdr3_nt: TGCGCCAGCAGCGTGGAGGGGACAGCCTCTTCTGGAAACACCATATATTTT

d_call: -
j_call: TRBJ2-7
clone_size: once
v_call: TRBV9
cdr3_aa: CASSDLPGDEQYF
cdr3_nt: TGTGCCAGCAGCGATTTGCCCGGGGACGAGCAGTACTTC

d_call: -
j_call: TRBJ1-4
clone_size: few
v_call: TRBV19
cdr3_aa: CASNREQTRGEKLFF
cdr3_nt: TGTGCCAGTAATAGAGAACAGACAAGAGGGGAAAAACTGTTTTTT

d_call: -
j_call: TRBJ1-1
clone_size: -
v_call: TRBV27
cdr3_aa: CASTSNRGTEAFF
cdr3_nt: TGTGCCAGCACCTCTAATCGAGGGACTGAAGCTTTCTTT

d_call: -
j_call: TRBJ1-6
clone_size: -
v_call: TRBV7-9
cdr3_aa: CASSFGQGNSPLHF
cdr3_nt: TGTGCCAGCAGCTTCGGTCAGGGGAATTCACCCCTCCACTTT

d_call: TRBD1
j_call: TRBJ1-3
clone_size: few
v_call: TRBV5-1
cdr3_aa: CASSPQGISGNTIYF
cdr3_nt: TGCGCCAGCAGCCCACAGGGGATCTCTGGAAACACCATATATTTT

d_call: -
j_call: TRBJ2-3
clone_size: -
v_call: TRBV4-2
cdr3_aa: CASSQVMGGGSTDTQYF
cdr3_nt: TGTGCCAGCAGCCAAGTGATGGGTGGCGGTAGCACAGATACGCAGTATTTT

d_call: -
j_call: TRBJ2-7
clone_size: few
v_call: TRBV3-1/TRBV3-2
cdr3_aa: CASSQAVTVYEQYF
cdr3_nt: TGTGCCAGCAGCCAAGCTGTGACAGTCTACGAGCAGTACTTC